A selection of T cell receptor beta chains follows, all from one sample in a study of T-cell memory formation after mild COVID-19. TCRdb re-analysed the 5' RACE reads in MiXCR, keeping a single row per CDR3 protein. Of about 360,000 distinct CDR3 sequences listed, 14% are singletons. Sequencing input: PBMCs or a T cell subset sorted from them (not recorded which). The source of these receptors is a young man who had mild COVID-19 (a few samples of this study predate the infection). Cell type and time point are not known. The CDR3 runs from the conserved cysteine through the conserved F or W. Fields, in order: J gene, D gene, V gene, clone size, CDR3 DNA, CDR3 protein. The D gene is left open where the match is weak. Where a row states a size, it is once, few, many or the class of an expanded clone; other rows omit it.

TRBJ2-1 | NA | TRBV29-1 | NA | TGCAGCGTAGGCGTGGTGAGCTACAATGAGCAGTTCTTC | CSVGVVSYNEQFF
TRBJ1-6 | NA | TRBV5-5 | few | TGTGCCAGCAGCCCTAGACCGGGAGATGGAAATTCACCCCTCCACTTT | CASSPRPGDGNSPLHF
TRBJ2-2 | TRBD1 | TRBV6-5 | few | TGTGCCAGCAGGAATATCCGCGGGACAGGGTTAACCGGGGAGCTGTTTTTT | CASRNIRGTGLTGELFF
TRBJ2-4 | NA | TRBV12-3/TRBV12-4 | NA | TGTGCCAGCAGTTTAGGGTGGGGAGCCAAAAACATTCAGTACTTC | CASSLGWGAKNIQYF
TRBJ2-2 | NA | TRBV7-2 | few | TGTGCCAGCAGCTGGGGGACACTGAACACCGGGGAGCTGTTTTTT | CASSWGTLNTGELFF
TRBJ2-3 | NA | TRBV7-3 | many | TGTGCCAGCAGCTCTCAGGGGACAGATACGCAGTATTTT | CASSSQGTDTQYF
TRBJ2-5 | TRBD1 | TRBV6-5 | few | TGTGCCAGCAGTATACAGGGGGCTGGCGAGACCCAGTACTTC | CASSIQGAGETQYF
TRBJ1-2 | TRBD1 | TRBV12-3/TRBV12-4 | few | TGTGCCAGCAGTCCTGGGACAGGGACGGCGAATGGCTACACCTTC | CASSPGTGTANGYTF
TRBJ2-7 | NA | TRBV7-9 | few | TGTGCCAGCAGCTTAGCTGTCGAGCAGTACTTC | CASSLAVEQYF
TRBJ2-7 | NA | TRBV19 | NA | TGTGCCAGCAAAATCGGAGGGAGTGCCTACGAGCAGTACTTC | CASKIGGSAYEQYF
TRBJ2-1 | TRBD1 | TRBV20-1 | few | TGCAGTGCTTTCCGGACAGGCCGGGTTTTCAATGAGCAGTTCTTC | CSAFRTGRVFNEQFF
TRBJ2-3 | NA | TRBV5-1 | few | TGCGCCAGCAGCCCTCAAGCCGGGGAGAGCACAGATACGCAGTATTTT | CASSPQAGESTDTQYF
TRBJ1-2 | NA | TRBV12-3/TRBV12-4 | few | TGTGCCAGCAAAGGGGGAGGGCAGTCGAGTCACTATGGCTACACCTTC | CASKGGGQSSHYGYTF
TRBJ2-6 | NA | TRBV7-2 | few | TGTGCCAGCAGAGACATGCCCGCCGGGGCCAACGTCCTGACTTTC | CASRDMPAGANVLTF
TRBJ2-1 | TRBD2 | TRBV2 | NA | TGTGCCAGCAGTGGCGGGGGGGCCTACTGGGATGAGCAGTTCTTC | CASSGGGAYWDEQFF
TRBJ1-5 | NA | TRBV7-2 | many | TGTGCCAGCAGCTCTTCCTACGGGGGCAATCAGCCCCAGCATTTT | CASSSSYGGNQPQHF
TRBJ2-7 | NA | TRBV4-1 | NA | TGCGCCAGCAGCCAAGGACACGACGAGCAGTACTTC | CASSQGHDEQYF
TRBJ2-4 | NA | TRBV20-1 | few | TGCAGTGCGTGGGACCGAAACAAAAACATTCAGTACTTC | CSAWDRNKNIQYF
TRBJ2-1 | TRBD2 | TRBV20-1 | many | TGCAGTGCCGTAGCGGGGGGCTACAATGAGCAGTTCTTC | CSAVAGGYNEQFF
TRBJ2-1 | TRBD2 | TRBV12-3/TRBV12-4 | NA | TGTGCCAGCAGTTTCCTTGTAGCGGGGGGATACAATGAGCAGTTCTTC | CASSFLVAGGYNEQFF
TRBJ2-2 | TRBD1 | TRBV27 | NA | TGTGCCAGCAGTCCCGGGACAGCCACCGGGGAGCTGTTTTTT | CASSPGTATGELFF
TRBJ2-2 | NA | TRBV12-3/TRBV12-4 | NA | TGTGCCAGCAGTCTACGTAGTTACACCGGGGAGCTGTTTTTT | CASSLRSYTGELFF
TRBJ2-1 | TRBD1 | TRBV7-2 | NA | TGTGCCAGCAGCCATACAGGGGTTGAGCAGTTCTTC | CASSHTGVEQFF
TRBJ1-2 | NA | TRBV3-1 | few | TGTGCCAGCAGCCGGACCAGTCTATATGGCTACACCTTC | CASSRTSLYGYTF
TRBJ2-3 | TRBD2 | TRBV3-1 | many | TGTGCCAGCAGCCACGCGCGGGGGGGCACAGATACGCAGTATTTT | CASSHARGGTDTQYF
TRBJ2-1 | NA | TRBV20-1 | NA | TGCAGTGCTAGACCCCGGGTCCTTTACAATGAGCAGTTCTTC | CSARPRVLYNEQFF
TRBJ2-6 | NA | TRBV4-2 | many | TGTGCCAGCAGCCAAGAAGCAGGGGACGGGGCCAACGTCCTGACTTTC | CASSQEAGDGANVLTF
TRBJ2-7 | NA | TRBV6-5 | few | TGTGCCAGCAGGCGCAGGGTGGCCTACGAGCAGTACTTC | CASRRRVAYEQYF
TRBJ2-6 | NA | TRBV25-1 | few | TGTGCCAGCAGTAAAAGCAGGGTGGCTGGGGCCAACGTCCTGACTTTC | CASSKSRVAGANVLTF
TRBJ1-2 | NA | TRBV20-1 | NA | TGCAGTGCTAGCCCCGCTAATAACTATGGCTACACCTTC | CSASPANNYGYTF
TRBJ2-1 | TRBD2 | TRBV5-1 | many | TGCGCCAGCAGCTTCCTAGCGGGGGACAATGAGCAGTTCTTC | CASSFLAGDNEQFF
TRBJ2-1 | NA | TRBV30 | few | TGTGCCTGGGGGGGGAGCTTTCTGGAGCAGTTCTTC | CAWGGSFLEQFF
TRBJ2-5 | NA | TRBV4-3 | NA | TGCGCCAGCAGCCAAGATTGGCGTACCGGGGAGACCCAGTACTTC | CASSQDWRTGETQYF
TRBJ2-5 | TRBD1 | TRBV5-1 | many | TGCGCCAGCTTTCCAAGGACAGGGGGCGCGGGAGAGACCCAGTACTTC | CASFPRTGGAGETQYF
TRBJ1-1 | NA | TRBV6-5 | few | TGTGCCAGCAGGGCAACAGGGAGAGCTTTCTTT | CASRATGRAFF
TRBJ1-2 | NA | TRBV27 | NA | TGTGCCAGCGCCCAGGGCAACCTCTATGGCTACACCTTC | CASAQGNLYGYTF
TRBJ1-3 | NA | TRBV6-5 | NA | TGTGCCAGCAGTTATGTCAGGAACTCTGGAAACACCATATATTTT | CASSYVRNSGNTIYF
TRBJ2-3 | TRBD2 | TRBV6-2/TRBV6-3 | few | TGTGCCAGCAGTCATGGGACTAGCGGTTTTCGGACAGATACGCAGTATTTT | CASSHGTSGFRTDTQYF
TRBJ1-6 | NA | TRBV5-1 | many | TGCGCCAGCAGCTTGGTCGGGGGACGGGAGACAAATTCACCCCTCCACTTT | CASSLVGGRETNSPLHF
TRBJ2-5 | TRBD2 | TRBV11-2 | few | TGTGCCAGCAGCCAGGGGACTAGCGGGGGGACGATCCAAGAGACCCAGTACTTC | CASSQGTSGGTIQETQYF
TRBJ2-1 | NA | TRBV27 | NA | TGTGCCAGCAGTTCCAACTGGGATGAGCAGTTCTTC | CASSSNWDEQFF